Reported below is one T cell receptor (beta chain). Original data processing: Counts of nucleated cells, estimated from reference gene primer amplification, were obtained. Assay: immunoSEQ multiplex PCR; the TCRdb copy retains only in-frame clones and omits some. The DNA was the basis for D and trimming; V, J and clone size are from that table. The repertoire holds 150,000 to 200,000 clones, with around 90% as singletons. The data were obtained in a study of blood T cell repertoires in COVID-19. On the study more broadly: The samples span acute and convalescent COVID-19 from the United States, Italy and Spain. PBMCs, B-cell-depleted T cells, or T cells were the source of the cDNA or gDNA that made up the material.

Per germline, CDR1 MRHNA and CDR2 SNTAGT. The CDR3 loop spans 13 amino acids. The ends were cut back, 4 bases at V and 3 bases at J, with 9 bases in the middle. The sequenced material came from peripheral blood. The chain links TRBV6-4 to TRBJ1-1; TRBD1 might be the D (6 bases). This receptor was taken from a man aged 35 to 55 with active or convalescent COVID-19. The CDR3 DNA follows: TGTGCCAGCAGTGCGGGACACGACACTGAAGCTTTCTTT. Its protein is CASSAGHDTEAFF.